A single sample gave rise to the 7 T cell receptor beta chains below, sequenced in a study of T cell responses to AZD1222 COVID-19 vaccine. Using immunoSEQ multiplex PCR, the repertoire was profiled, and TCRdb retains in-frame clones only, with some absent. The table lists approximately 110,000 clones, roughly 80% of them singletons. The material was peripheral blood, obtained on day 0 of AZD1222 vaccination. The receptors derive from an adult in good health.

This clone is a singleton in its sample. The chain recombines TRBV5-5 with TRBJ1-6, with D unclear. CDR1 is SGHKS and CDR2 is YYEKEE in the germline V gene (reference sequence). This CDR3 is 13 amino acids long. Trimming shortened V by 0 bases and J by 8 bases, and 6 bases separated the two germline ends. The CDR3 coding sequence is TGTGCCAGCAGCTTGGCTCGGGATTCACCCCTCCACTTT. Its translation is CASSLARDSPLHF.

This clone showed up just once. V usage is TRBV11-2 and J usage is TRBJ2-7; D is unclear. Germline loops: CDR1 SGHAT, CDR2 FQNNGV. The CDR3 sequence is 15 residues long. V lost 0 bases and J 0 bases, leaving 9 bases between the germline ends. CDR3 bases: TGTGCCAGCAGCTTAGAGCAGCTAAGCTCCTACGAGCAGTACTTC. This translates into CASSLEQLSSYEQYF.

This chain links TRBV5-4 with TRBJ1-1; D call uncertain. CDR3 length: 15 residues. Between the trimmed V and J ends, which lost 4 bases and 0 bases, there was a span of 13 bases. Germline V gene data show CDR1 as SGHNT and CDR2 as YYREEE (reference sequence). DNA for the CDR3: TGTGCCAGCAGCCTGGCTCTGGGCATGAACACTGAAGCTTTCTTT. Its translation is CASSLALGMNTEAFF.

The chain employs TRBV30 and TRBJ1-2; D is undetermined. Per the germline V gene, CDR1 is GTSNPN and CDR2 is SVGIG (reference sequence). Trimming took 4 bases from V and 7 from J, leaving 10 bases between them. The CDR3 length is 11 residues. The CDR3, as DNA: TGTGCCTGGAATCAAGGGATTGGCTACACCTTC. Protein sequence: CAWNQGIGYTF. Variable domain in full (rest from reference TRBV30 and TRBJ1-2): SQTIHQWPATLVQPVGSPLSLECTVEGTSNPNLYWYRQAAGRGLQLLFYSVGIGQISSEVPQNLSASRPQDRQFILSSKKLLLSDSGFYLCAWNQGIGYTFGSGTRLTVV.

The chain uses TRBV19 and TRBJ1-5, with 7 bases that match TRBD1. Trimming cost V 10 bases and J 2 bases; bases outside gene matches: 8. The germline gives CDR1 LNHDA, CDR2 SQIVND (reference sequence). This CDR3 has 14 residues. CDR3 sequence (DNA): TGTGCCACCCGAGACAGGGACGGCAATCAGCCCCAGCATTTT. The encoded protein is CATRDRDGNQPQHF.

The genes are TRBV12-3 or TRBV12-4 and TRBJ2-7; no reliable D call. This CDR3 is 11 amino acids long. V was trimmed by 1 base and J by 4 bases, leaving 2 bases between them. CDR3 nucleotides: TGTGCCAGCAGTTTAGGATACGAGCAGTACTTC. Protein product: CASSLGYEQYF.

This clone turned up a few times. V is TRBV7-2 and J is TRBJ2-2, with no clear D. V lost 3 bases and J 6 bases, leaving 11 bases between the germline ends. Germline V lookup: CDR1 SGHTA, CDR2 FQGNSA. The CDR3 runs 14 residues. CDR3 bases: TGTGCCAGCAGCTTCGGTTTCCTTGCCGGGGAGCTGTTTTTT. Translated: CASSFGFLAGELFF. Full variable domain (rest looked up from reference TRBV7-2 and TRBJ2-2): GAGVSQSPSNKVTEKGKDVELRCDPISGHTALYWYRQSLGQGLEFLIYFQGNSAPDKSGLPSDRFSAERTGGSVSTLTIQRTQQEDSAVYLCASSFGFLAGELFFGEGSRLTVL.